The 6 T cell receptor beta chains below were found in one sample sequenced in a study of somatic mutations in cytotoxic T cells in rheumatoid arthritis. Some clones are missing from TCRdb's copy, which holds only in-frame ones; the method was immunoSEQ multiplex PCR. The sample holds some 11,000 clones, roughly 85% seen once. Sequencing was performed on CD8+ T cells sorted from blood. Source of these receptors: an adult with rheumatoid arthritis.

This rearrangement joins TRBV5-6 to TRBJ2-1, with unresolved D. Germline CDR1 is SGHDT and CDR2 is YYEEEE. The CDR3 extends over 16 amino acids. V dropped 0 bases and J dropped 0 bases, with 10 bases sitting between them. CDR3 in amino acids: CASSLDLLSSYNEQFF. The DNA of the CDR3 is TGTGCCAGCAGCTTGGATCTTCTTAGCTCCTACAATGAGCAGTTCTTC.

The rearrangement joins TRBV4-1 to TRBJ2-3, with D perhaps TRBD1 or TRBD2 (5 bases each). In germline, CDR1 is MGHRA, CDR2 YSYEKL. This CDR3 contains 17 residues. V was pared by 4 bases and J by 0 bases, with 17 bases between. The CDR3 DNA reads as TGCGCCAGCAGCCCTCACCCGGGGCGGATCAGCACAGATACGCAGTATTTT. Protein product: CASSPHPGRISTDTQYF.

This clone appeared a few times. J is TRBJ1-6 and V is TRBV6-5; 7 bases map to TRBD1. The CDR3 length is 12 residues. Per germline, CDR1 MNHEY and CDR2 SVGAGI. The V segment lost 10 bases and the J segment 10 bases; nucleotides outside the gene matches: 7. This CDR3 reads CATRQGGSPLHF. The CDR3 region has the DNA TGTGCCACCCGACAGGGAGGCTCACCCCTCCACTTT.

The chain links TRBV7-9 to TRBJ1-2, with D uncertain. Trimming removed 3 bases at V and 4 bases at J, with 12 bases between. This CDR3 spans 14 amino acids. The V gene's germline CDR1 is SEHNR and CDR2 FQNEAQ (reference sequence). In nucleotides, the CDR3 is TGTGCCAGCAGCTTCGAGATGGGTCTCTATGGCTACACCTTC. Protein: CASSFEMGLYGYTF.

The chain has TRBV28 and TRBJ2-6; D gene ambiguous. This CDR3 comprises 15 residues. CDR1 is MDHEN, CDR2 SYDVKM, per germline. Trimming pared 2 bases from V and 1 base from J, leaving 6 bases between. The CDR3 DNA reads TGTGCCAGCAGTTTAGGAGCTTCTGGGGCCAACGTCCTGACTTTC. Its translation: CASSLGASGANVLTF. Full variable domain (outside the CDR3, taken from reference TRBV28 and TRBJ2-6): DVKVTQSSRYLVKRTGEKVFLECVQDMDHENMFWYRQDPGLGLRLIYFSYDVKMKEKGDIPEGYSVSREKKERFSLILESASTNQTSMYLCASSLGASGANVLTFGAGSRLTVL.

This clone was seen more than once but under ten times. The chain carries TRBV6-6 and TRBJ1-1; maybe TRBD1 (5 bases). Trimming pared 7 bases from V and 6 bases from J, leaving 24 bases between. This CDR3 comprises 16 residues. Germline V CDR1 and CDR2: MNHNY, SVGAGI (reference sequence). The CDR3 reads CASNPLLGQTGSEAFF. In DNA form, the CDR3 reads TGTGCCAGCAATCCGTTGTTGGGCCAAACAGGATCTGAAGCTTTCTTT.